Described below is a single T cell receptor beta chain sequence and its context. Its recognized antigen is unknown. The input lacks base qualities; no much larger clone sits a single base away. This entry belongs to a study of Ad26.COV2.S vaccination and SARS-CoV-2 variants (dated by TCRdb to the early 2020s). With regard to the full study: Donors in the vaccine arm were drawn from COV1001, a phase I-IIa trial of Ad26.COV2.S in healthy adults that was multicentre, randomized, double-blind and placebo-controlled. Ad26.COV2.S was administered intramuscularly at 5 x 10^10 or 1 x 10^11 viral particles, either as a single shot or as two shots given 56 days apart. The specificity and breadth of SARS-CoV-2-reactive T cell receptors after Ad26.COV2.S vaccination were assessed by TCRbeta repertoire sequencing. A total of roughly 32 samples were included in the TCR-sequenced set, comprising around 19 Ad26.COV2.S vaccine recipients, 5 placebo recipients and 8 SARS-CoV-2 convalescent individuals. Trial participants were randomized into five groups of five: low-dose or high-dose Ad26.COV2.S given once or twice, or placebo on both occasions. Blinding of investigators to trial group allocation was maintained during experiments and outcome assessment. The research as a whole found: The authors noted that total T cell responses may have been underestimated by the TCR breadth and depth analyses. Comparable non-spike TCR breadth was observed between vaccine and placebo recipients, consistent with only spike being contained in the vaccine. Higher spike-specific TCR breadth was observed in Ad26.COV2.S recipients than in placebo recipients (P = 0.0014). The study was not powered for comparison of responses between vaccine doses or regimens. Substantial breadth of spike-specific CD8+ and CD4+ T cell responses was reported after vaccination.

TCRbeta CDR3 regions were sequenced with the immunoSEQ Assay. After extraction, genomic DNA underwent amplification by bias-controlled multiplex PCR, followed by high-throughput sequencing. The original methods were these. To quantify the absolute abundance of every unique TCRbeta CDR3 region, sequences were collapsed and filtered. T cell fraction was estimated by normalization of TCRbeta template counts to usable DNA, with usable DNA being measured through amplification of reference genes present in all nucleated cells. Repertoire TCRs were annotated as SARS-CoV-2-specific when V gene, CDR3 amino acid sequence and J gene were exactly matched to a known reactive TCR set. The reference SARS-CoV-2 TCR set came from MIRA and was filtered for enrichment in COVID-19-positive ImmuneCODE repertoires, removing public or cross-reactive TCRs. Using the MIRA antigens, annotated TCRs were further analysed by specific ORF or by position within an ORF. Depth was the summed frequency of annotated unique rearrangements, while breadth was defined as annotated unique rearrangements over total unique productive rearrangements. Two-sided Wilcoxon rank-sum tests were applied when comparing TCR breadth between groups. TCRdb obtained this table from immuneACCESS and retained in-frame rearrangements with V and J assigned. These tables miss some clones; where compared with another copy, unresolved V genes account for less than half of the shortfall, and the remainder is unexplained. V and J calls plus clone size are reproduced from that table; the DNA served to infer D and trimming. The sample table holds about 400,000 clones, of which roughly 90% were seen once. Of the sample, around 1.9% falls within the top ten clones.

The CDR3 spans 15 residues, from the cysteine through the phenylalanine. Only the CDR3 DNA is retained, 45 bases long and in frame from the first base. The germline V gene gives CDR1 as ENHRY and CDR2 as SYGVKD. Trimmed from V: 3 bases; trimmed from J: 5 bases; junction bases lacking a gene match: 5. Per the publication, the treatment or condition label means: approximately 18 received Ad26.COV2.S at low or high dose, single or two shots; several received placebo; per-sample allocation not given. Repertoires of vaccine and placebo recipients were sequenced from samples collected on day 63 after the first injection. Cohort 1b enrolled some 25 adults aged 18-55 years at a single site in Boston, USA, between 29 July and 7 August 2020. Ad26.COV2.S consisted of a replication-incompetent adenovirus type 26 vector by which a prefusion-stabilized SARS-CoV-2 spike protein from the original Wuhan strain was expressed.

The sequence was collected from a person between 18 and 59 years old who received the Ad26.COV2.S COVID-19 vaccine or a placebo. The chain employs TRBV10-3 and TRBJ2-5, with TRBD2 matching 11 junction bases. The sample consisted of peripheral blood, taken in a trial of Ad26.COV2.S vaccine versus placebo. CDR3 reads: CAISDSGRDYETQYF. In nucleotide form, the sequence is TGTGCCATCAGTGATAGCGGGAGGGACTACGAGACCCAGTACTTC.